This entry lists 17 T cell receptor beta chains sequenced from one sample in a study of shared clonotypes between healthy human individuals. Sequencing was performed with immunoSEQ multiplex PCR; in TCRdb, only in-frame clones are kept and a portion is missing. The sample has some 1,600,000 clones; 95% to 99% are singletons. Sequenced sample: naive CD4+ T cells sorted from blood. Specified subset: CD45RA+ positively selected. Receptors originate from a man aged 25-40 years in good health.

This chain connects TRBV2 to TRBJ2-7, with D possibly being TRBD1 (7 bases). The CDR3 has 14 residues. V shed 7 bases and J shed 2 bases, with 15 bases lying between them. CDR1 and CDR2 (germline): SNHLY, FYNNEI. The CDR3 is CASKAGQPAYEQYF. As DNA, the CDR3 is TGTGCCAGCAAGGCGGGACAGCCTGCCTACGAGCAGTACTTC.

The chain joins TRBV7-8 to TRBJ2-7, with D perhaps matching TRBD1 (6 bases). The CDR3 runs to 14 residues. V lost 0 bases, J lost 3 bases, and 9 bases lay in between. Germline-derived CDR1 and CDR2 are SGHVS and FQNEAQ. CDR3 sequence: CASSLADRFYEQYF. CDR3 nucleotides: TGTGCCAGCAGCTTAGCTGACAGGTTCTACGAGCAGTACTTC.

The rearrangement uses TRBV9 and TRBJ2-1; D possibly uses TRBD1 or TRBD2 (5 bases each). Germline CDR1 is SGDLS and CDR2 is YYNGEE. Trimming stripped 4 bases from V and 6 bases from J, with 11 bases between. This CDR3 is built from 13 residues. The CDR3 DNA follows: TGTGCCAGCAGCCTGGGACGGCGCAATGAGCAGTTCTTC. Translation: CASSLGRRNEQFF.

The rearrangement uses TRBV28 and TRBJ1-2; D might be TRBD1 (5 bases). The CDR3 contains 11 residues. CDR1 MDHEN and CDR2 SYDVKM come from the germline V gene. V was trimmed by 7 bases and J by 6 bases, leaving 9 bases between them. CDR3 loop: CASKRGDGYTF. The DNA of the CDR3 is TGTGCCAGCAAACGAGGGGATGGCTACACCTTC.

This clone was observed once. This CDR3 reads CASSVGTLDTQYF. The CDR3 DNA reads TGTGCCAGCAGTGTAGGGACCCTGGATACGCAGTATTTT. V and J are TRBV2 and TRBJ2-3; TRBD1 or TRBD2 may be the D gene (5 bases each). In germline, CDR1 is SNHLY, CDR2 FYNNEI. V was pared by 4 bases and J by 6 bases, with 11 bases between. The CDR3 is 13 residues long.

The chain combines TRBV7-2 with TRBJ2-7, with TRBD2 identical over 8 bases. J was trimmed by 2 bases and V by 5 bases; bases with no gene match: 2. Germline CDR1 and CDR2: SGHTA and FQGNSA. The CDR3 is made up of 13 amino acids. CDR3 in DNA: TGTGCCAGCAGCCGGGGACTAGCCTACGAGCAGTACTTC. Its protein is CASSRGLAYEQYF.

The chain has TRBV30 and TRBJ1-5; the D gene is possibly TRBD1 (6 bases). Germline CDR1 reads GTSNPN; CDR2 reads SVGIG (reference sequence). V was shortened by 2 bases and J by 6 bases, with 17 bases between the two germline ends. There are 15 residues in the CDR3. The CDR3 DNA reads TGTGCCTGGAGTTTCCGTGGGGGGCTGAGTCAGCCCCAGCATTTT. Amino acid sequence: CAWSFRGGLSQPQHF.

The chain combines TRBV4-3 with TRBJ2-2, with 9 bases aligning to TRBD1. V shed 1 base and J 3 bases; nucleotides not matched to a gene: 0. Germline-derived CDR1 and CDR2 are LGHNA and YSLEER. The CDR3 has 15 amino acids. Here the CDR3 DNA reads TGCGCCAGCAGCCAAGGGACAGGGGACACCGGGGAGCTGTTTTTT. Translation: CASSQGTGDTGELFF.

The chain is built from TRBV11-3 and TRBJ2-2; tentative D call: TRBD1 (5 bases). Germline V gene lookup returns CDR1 SGHNT and CDR2 YENEEA. The length of the CDR3 is 15 residues. V shed 3 bases and J shed 4 bases, with 12 bases lying between them. Here the CDR3 DNA reads TGTGCCAGCAGCTTCGAAGGGGTTGGCACCGGGGAGCTGTTTTTT. Residues: CASSFEGVGTGELFF.

The rearrangement joins TRBV5-1 to TRBJ2-3; no clear D gene. V lost 1 base and J 0 bases, leaving 12 bases between the germline ends. Germline CDR1 is SGHRS and CDR2 is YFSETQ. The CDR3 totals 16 residues. In nucleotides, the CDR3 is TGCGCCAGCAGCTTGAGGGCAGCCACTAGCACAGATACGCAGTATTTT. Translation gives CASSLRAATSTDTQYF.

This rearrangement joins TRBV4-3 to TRBJ1-3; 7 nucleotides match TRBD1. In germline, CDR1 is LGHNA, CDR2 YSLEER. There are 16 residues in the CDR3. The junction had 7 bases not matched to a gene; V was cut back by 5 bases and J by 0 bases. The CDR3 DNA reads TGCGCCAGCAGCTCGACAGGGACTCTCTCTGGAAACACCATATATTTT. Residues: CASSSTGTLSGNTIYF.

The rearrangement links TRBV10-1 to TRBJ2-3; TRBD2 agrees at 12 bases. The CDR3 consists of 15 residues. Trimming took 6 bases from V and 7 from J; bases not matched to a gene: 8. Looked up from germline, CDR1 is WNHNN and CDR2 is SYGVQD (reference sequence). The CDR3 DNA sequence: TGCGCCAGCAGCTCGACTAGCGGGAGTGTAAATACGCAGTATTTT. Amino acids: CASSSTSGSVNTQYF.

The chain uses TRBV7-6 and TRBJ2-5; weak D call: TRBD1 (5 bases). Trimming took 2 bases from V and 5 from J, leaving 12 bases between them. This CDR3 comprises 14 residues. The germline CDR1 and CDR2 sequences are SGHVS and FNYEAQ. This CDR3 reads CASSLFGAPETQYF. The CDR3 DNA sequence: TGTGCCAGCAGCTTATTTGGGGCTCCGGAGACCCAGTACTTC.

This clone appeared once. This chain joins TRBV19 and TRBJ1-3; D is uncertain. CDR1 and CDR2 from the germline V gene are LNHDA and SQIVND (reference sequence). This CDR3 region has 14 residues. The V and J ends lost 7 bases and 0 bases respectively, with 10 bases between them. CDR3 nucleotide sequence: TGTGCCAGTATTAACCAGAACTCTGGAAACACCATATATTTT. It translates to CASINQNSGNTIYF.

V gene TRBV7-6 combines with J gene TRBJ2-7; D gene ambiguous. Germline V gene lookup returns CDR1 SGHVS and CDR2 FNYEAQ. Trimming took off 0 bases at V and 4 bases at J, with 7 bases between the two ends. The CDR3 is 13 residues long. The CDR3 here is CASSLAGQYEQYF. The CDR3 coding sequence is TGTGCCAGCAGCTTAGCGGGTCAGTACGAGCAGTACTTC. Looking up the rest from reference TRBV7-6 and TRBJ2-7 gives the full variable domain: GAGVSQSPRYKVTKRGQDVALRCDPISGHVSLYWYRQALGQGPEFLTYFNYEAQQDKSGLPNDRFSAERPEGSISTLTIQRTEQRDSAMYRCASSLAGQYEQYFGPGTRLTVT.

This sequence joins TRBV28 and TRBJ1-2; D perhaps matches TRBD1 (6 bases). Trimming removed 6 bases from V and 4 bases from J, with 21 bases in between. Germline V gene data show CDR1 as MDHEN and CDR2 as SYDVKM. The CDR3 extends over 16 amino acids. The CDR3: CASRLGVQGWSYGYTF. For the CDR3, the DNA is TGTGCCAGCAGGTTGGGAGTACAGGGATGGAGCTATGGCTACACCTTC.

The chain links TRBV7-8 to TRBJ2-7, with 8 bases fitting TRBD2. The CDR3 totals 15 residues. Germline values: CDR1 SGHVS, CDR2 FQNEAQ. V dropped 1 base and J dropped 2; count of bases not matched to a gene: 4. CDR3 sequence reads: CASSLDSGGTYEQYF. DNA of the CDR3: TGTGCCAGCAGCTTAGACAGCGGGGGAACCTACGAGCAGTACTTC.